These 11 T cell receptor beta chains were all obtained from the same sample, sequenced in a study of Graves' ophthalmopathy and Graves' hyperthyroidism. RNA transcripts yielded amplified TCR beta CDR3 regions. The first-round RT-PCR employed HTBI primers together with the Qiagen OneStep RT-PCR kit. A multiplex PCR was then performed as the second round. TCRdb called the multiplex PCR reads again in MiXCR, with one record for every CDR3 protein. This sample yields 620,000 or so distinct CDR3 sequences, of which approximately 22% are seen a single time; more than 5.5% belongs to the top ten. The sample was peripheral blood. These TCRs come from a woman aged 18-29 years with stable Graves' hyperthyroidism. Some clones in this sample may be carry-over from other donors' samples.

There are a few counts of this clonotype. The chain links TRBV5-1 to TRBJ1-1, with D hard to call. Germline V gene data show CDR1 as SGHRS and CDR2 as YFSETQ. V lost 3 bases, J lost 1 base, and 10 bases lay in between. The CDR3 is made up of 14 amino acids. The CDR3 spells CASSSDTANTEAFF. CDR3 bases: TGCGCCAGCAGCTCCGACACCGCGAACACTGAAGCTTTCTTT.

This clonotype was detected ten times or more. Here the CDR3 omits its conserved ending phenylalanine or tryptophan, so a read error is the likely source. This chain links TRBV20-1 with TRBJ2-5, with a weak D call TRBD1 (5 bases). Germline CDR1 reads DFQATT; CDR2 reads SNEGSKA (reference sequence). V was pared by 1 base and J by 0 bases, with 6 bases between. The CDR3 sequence is 13 residues long. Here the CDR3 DNA reads TGCAGTGCTAGAGGACAGAACCAAGAGACCCAGTACCTC. Its translation is CSARGQNQETQYL.

This clonotype was seen at least ten times. The chain joins TRBV12-3 or TRBV12-4 to TRBJ1-3; 9 bases fit TRBD1. This CDR3 region has 15 residues. The V and J ends lost 2 bases and 2 bases, in that order; junction bases with no gene match: 1. The CDR3 reads CASSLWDRAGNTIYF. In nucleotides, the CDR3 is TGTGCCAGCAGTTTATGGGACAGGGCTGGAAACACCATATATTTT.

A remark on this clonotype: One end of the junction varies from germline; a read error may be responsible. The chain recombines TRBV5-1 with TRBJ1-2; TRBD1 might be the D (5 bases). Germline CDR1 is SGHRS and CDR2 is YFSETQ. This CDR3 region has 14 residues. The CDR3 bases are TGCGCCAGCAGCCGAGGGGTGGATAACTATGGCTACATCTTC. Amino acids: CASSRGVDNYGYIF.

The rearrangement joins TRBV28 to TRBJ2-5; D remains ambiguous. CDR3 length: 14 amino acids. V dropped 6 bases and J dropped 7 bases, with 18 bases sitting between them. Germline V CDR1 and CDR2: MDHEN, SYDVKM. The CDR3 sequence is CASSRMAGWGTQYF. DNA of the CDR3: TGTGCCAGCAGCCGCATGGCAGGCTGGGGGACCCAGTACTTC. Supplemented by reference TRBV28 and TRBJ2-5, the full variable domain reads DVKVTQSSRYLVKRTGEKVFLECVQDMDHENMFWYRQDPGLGLRLIYFSYDVKMKEKGDIPEGYSVSREKKERFSLILESASTNQTSMYLCASSRMAGWGTQYFGPGTRLLVL.

This chain uses TRBV19 with TRBJ2-2; the D is unclear. CDR1 is LNHDA, CDR2 SQIVND, per germline (reference sequence). The CDR3 spans 15 residues. Deletions cut 5 bases from V and 1 base from J, with 11 bases between. The CDR3 coding sequence is TGTGCCAGTAGTCTGTCTAAGGTGAACACCGGGGAGCTGTTTTTT. Its translation: CASSLSKVNTGELFF. The full variable domain, completed using reference TRBV19 and TRBJ2-2, is DGGITQSPKYLFRKEGQNVTLSCEQNLNHDAMYWYRQDPGQGLRLIYYSQIVNDFQKGDIAEGYSVSREKKESFPLTVTSAQKNPTAFYLCASSLSKVNTGELFFGEGSRLTVL.

This clonotype has ten or more counts. Since the CDR3 does not end with the conserved phenylalanine or tryptophan, this likely comes from a read error. The chain employs TRBV6-2 or TRBV6-3 and TRBJ1-1; no clear D. Trimming cost V 2 bases and J 2 bases, with 12 bases left between them. The CDR3 totals 15 residues. Germline V lookup: CDR1 MNHEY, CDR2 SVGEGT. The DNA of the CDR3 is TGTGCCAGCAGTTACAGTGTCGCAGCCAACACTGAAGCTTTCATT. Translation gives CASSYSVAANTEAFI.

The chain uses TRBV12-3 or TRBV12-4 and TRBJ1-1, with D unresolved. This CDR3 has 14 amino acids. V dropped 3 bases and J dropped 3 bases, with 11 bases sitting between them. The CDR3 protein is CASSLTSGYTEAFF. DNA of the CDR3: TGTGCCAGCAGTTTGACCTCTGGGTACACTGAAGCTTTCTTT.

This clonotype was picked up many times. The rearrangement uses TRBV15 and TRBJ1-1; tentative D call: TRBD1 (5 bases). V lost 6 bases, J lost 3 bases, and 14 bases lay in between. The CDR3 consists of 14 residues. Germline lookup yields CDR1 LNHNV and CDR2 YYDKDF (reference sequence). CDR3 region: CATSLDRGDTEAFF. DNA of the CDR3: TGTGCCACCAGTCTCGACCGGGGGGACACTGAAGCTTTCTTT.

This clonotype was observed many times. CDR3 sequence: CASSVRSEPQHF. DNA of the CDR3: TGTGCCAGCAGCGTACGTTCTGAGCCCCAGCATTTT. The chain employs TRBV6-1 and TRBJ1-5; D gene uncertain. The germline V gene has CDR1 MNHNS and CDR2 SASEGT. V gave up 6 bases and J gave up 8 bases, with 11 bases separating them. The CDR3 extends over 12 amino acids.

The chain has TRBV30 and TRBJ1-1, with no clear D. CDR1 GTSNPN and CDR2 SVGIG come from the germline V gene (reference sequence). The CDR3 is 12 amino acids. The V end was cut by 2 bases, the J end by 8 bases, with 12 bases between. In DNA, the CDR3 is TGTGCCTGGAGTCGGACTGGTCTAGAAGCTTTCTTT. This codes for CAWSRTGLEAFF.